Listed below are T cell receptor beta chains from one sample, sequenced in a study of shared clonotypes between healthy human individuals. Libraries were prepared by immunoSEQ multiplex PCR; TCRdb keeps only in-frame clonotypes and omits some of them. The table shows over 1.4 million clones, with about 96% occurring only once. Sample: naive CD4+ T cells sorted from blood. The receptors here all came from a man aged 25 to 40 in good health. Both conserved end residues are part of each CDR3. The D gene is left open where the match is weak. For some rows the clone size is stated as once, few or many, or as a class when expanded; others skip it.

>TRBD1|-|TRBJ2-2|TRBV29-1
CSVIITRTGFEISAGELFF
TGCAGCGTTATAATCACGCGGACAGGGTTTGAAATTAGCGCCGGGGAGCTGTTTTTT
>TRBD2|-|TRBJ2-7|TRBV27
CASRTSGRSPGKYF
TGTGCCAGCAGGACTAGCGGGAGGTCCCCTGGGAAGTACTTC
>-|-|TRBJ2-5|TRBV5-1
CASSFDGPWGHF
TGCGCCAGCAGCTTCGACGGGCCCTGGGGACACTTC
>-|-|TRBJ1-5|TRBV19
CASSIAGGQPQHF
TGTGCCAGTAGTATAGCGGGTGGCCAGCCCCAGCATTTT
>-|-|TRBJ2-1|TRBV18
CASSPRGANYNEQFF
TGTGCCAGCTCACCACGAGGGGCCAACTACAATGAGCAGTTCTTC
>-|-|TRBJ2-7|TRBV21-1
CASSKEDRGHPGPTEQYF
TGTGCCAGCAGCAAAGAGGACAGGGGGCACCCGGGTCCAACCGAGCAGTACTTC
>-|-|TRBJ1-1|TRBV7-2
CASSRVNTEAFF
TGTGCCAGCAGTAGGGTGAACACTGAAGCTTTCTTT
>TRBD2|-|TRBJ2-7|TRBV6-1
CASSQEYHGRVLEQYF
TGTGCCAGCAGTCAAGAATACCACGGGAGGGTTCTCGAGCAGTACTTC
>TRBD1|-|TRBJ2-2|TRBV5-1
CASSKQGVGTGELFF
TGCGCCAGCTCCAAACAGGGGGTTGGCACCGGGGAGCTGTTTTTT
>TRBD1|-|TRBJ1-5|TRBV19
CASSIDRGLGGNQPQHF
TGTGCCAGTAGTATCGACAGGGGGCTTGGTGGCAATCAGCCCCAGCATTTT
>-|-|TRBJ2-3|TRBV19
CASGVASATTDTQYF
TGTGCCAGTGGGGTGGCTAGCGCCACCACAGATACGCAGTATTTT
>TRBD2|once|TRBJ2-3|TRBV5-4
CASSLIAGGPADTQYF
TGTGCCAGCAGCTTGATAGCGGGAGGGCCGGCAGATACGCAGTATTTT
>-|-|TRBJ1-4|TRBV5-1
CASSLGGAGEKLFF
TGCGCCAGCAGCTTGGGGGGCGCGGGGGAAAAACTGTTTTTT
>TRBD2|-|TRBJ2-1|TRBV5-4
CASSSPSGHGYNEQFF
TGTGCCAGCAGCTCCCCTAGCGGTCACGGGTACAATGAGCAGTTCTTC
>TRBD1|-|TRBJ1-5|TRBV19
CASSISWGQVHF
TGTGCCAGTAGTATAAGTTGGGGACAGGTGCATTTT
>-|-|TRBJ1-5|TRBV9
CASSVEGGQPQHF
TGTGCCAGCAGCGTAGAAGGCGGTCAGCCCCAGCATTTT
>-|-|TRBJ2-7|TRBV9
CASSARLGTAAYEQYF
TGTGCCAGCAGCGCGCGGCTCGGGACCGCAGCCTACGAGCAGTACTTC
>TRBD2|-|TRBJ2-6|TRBV18
CASSPREGATGANVLTF
TGTGCCAGCTCACCGCGGGAGGGGGCAACTGGGGCCAACGTCCTGACTTTC
>TRBD1|-|TRBJ2-5|TRBV27
CASSFSTLGQGQETQYF
TGTGCCAGCAGTTTCTCGACTTTGGGACAGGGCCAAGAGACCCAGTACTTC
>-|-|TRBJ1-1|TRBV5-4
CASRAASPLNTEAFF
TGTGCCAGCCGAGCTGCATCCCCCTTGAACACTGAAGCTTTCTTT
>-|-|TRBJ2-2|TRBV27
CASSTVTGELFF
TGTGCCAGCAGTACAGTAACCGGGGAGCTGTTTTTT
>TRBD2|-|TRBJ2-5|TRBV30
CAWSSSGRETQYF
TGTGCCTGGAGTTCTAGCGGGAGAGAGACCCAGTACTTC
>TRBD1|-|TRBJ1-5|TRBV28
CASSLLGQGSNQPQHF
TGTGCCAGCAGTTTACTGGGACAGGGTAGCAATCAGCCCCAGCATTTT
>-|-|TRBJ2-4|TRBV10-2
CASSDRVAKNIQYF
TGCGCCAGCAGTGATCGGGTGGCCAAAAACATTCAGTACTTC
>-|once|TRBJ2-7|TRBV5-1
CASSLVRDVGYEQYF
TGCGCCAGCAGCTTGGTTCGGGACGTGGGCTACGAGCAGTACTTC
>-|-|TRBJ2-7|TRBV5-6
CASRELVSPLSYEQYF
TGTGCCAGCAGGGAGCTAGTGTCTCCCCTCTCCTACGAGCAGTACTTC
>TRBD1|-|TRBJ2-5|TRBV5-6
CASSLQGAPETQYF
TGTGCCAGCAGCCTACAGGGGGCTCCGGAGACCCAGTACTTC
>TRBD2|-|TRBJ2-7|TRBV6-5
CASSSLAGLHYEQYF
TGTGCCAGCAGTTCCTTAGCGGGACTCCATTACGAGCAGTACTTC
>-|-|TRBJ1-1|TRBV5-1
CASSTSRQPEGAFF
TGCGCCAGCAGCACAAGCCGACAGCCCGAGGGAGCTTTCTTT